The rows below give T cell receptor beta chains drawn from one sample of a study of T-cell reconstitution after alpha-beta-depleted transplantation in children. From the PCR reads, TCRdb called clonotypes with MiXCR, one entry per CDR3 protein. The profile shows some 200,000 distinct CDR3 sequences, about 7% of them singletons. The source material was PBMCs, sampled before TCRalphabeta/CD19-depleted stem cell transplant. Receptors originate from a boy aged 2 to 9 with acute lymphoblastic leukemia, due to receive a stem cell transplant. CDR3s include the opening cysteine and the closing phenylalanine or tryptophan. The D gene is left open where the match is weak. Clone sizes are given selectively: once, few, many, or a class where the clone is expanded.

V	D	J	size	CDR3	DNA
TRBV20-1	TRBD1	TRBJ1-2	few	CSAKKNSRDRERHGYTF	TGCAGTGCTAAAAAGAACTCCCGGGACAGGGAACGACATGGCTACACCTTC
TRBV7-9	-	TRBJ2-7	few	CASSLGPGQGTYLSYEQYF	TGTGCCAGCAGCTTAGGTCCGGGACAAGGGACCTACCTTTCCTACGAGCAGTACTTC
TRBV14	-	TRBJ2-1	many	CASSRLHGTSGDEQFF	TGTGCCAGCAGCCGCCTCCACGGGACGTCTGGGGATGAGCAGTTCTTC
TRBV15	TRBD2	TRBJ2-7	many	CATSRETGLGYEQYF	TGTGCCACCAGCAGAGAAACAGGACTAGGCTACGAGCAGTACTTC
TRBV2	-	TRBJ2-5	many	CASSTGETQYF	TGTGCCAGCAGCACAGGGGAGACCCAGTACTTC
TRBV28	-	TRBJ2-6	many	CASGTGTTLTF	TGTGCCAGCGGTACAGGGACGACCCTGACTTTC
TRBV5-8	TRBD1	TRBJ1-4	many	CASSLVTGEF	TGTGCCAGCAGCTTGGTAACAGGGGAATTT
TRBV28	-	TRBJ2-7	many	CASSLWVSSYEQYF	TGTGCCAGCAGTTTATGGGTCAGCTCCTACGAGCAGTACTTC
TRBV6-2/TRBV6-3	-	TRBJ2-4	many	CASANYAKNIQYF	TGTGCCAGCGCCAACTACGCAAAAAACATTCAGTACTTC
TRBV7-9	-	TRBJ1-4	many	CASDRPNEKLFF	TGTGCCAGCGACAGGCCTAATGAAAAACTGTTTTTT
TRBV20-1	-	TRBJ2-6	many	CSARDLARTNSGANVLTF	TGCAGTGCTAGAGATCTCGCCCGGACCAACTCTGGGGCCAACGTCCTGACTTTC
TRBV5-1	TRBD1	TRBJ1-1	few	CASSQTGTREAFF	TGCGCCAGCAGCCAGACAGGGACCCGTGAAGCTTTCTTT
TRBV28	-	TRBJ1-1	-	CVSRPGRENTEAFF	TGTGTCAGCAGACCTGGCCGGGAGAACACTGAAGCTTTCTTT
TRBV7-2	-	TRBJ2-2	many	CASSLGPSGTGELFF	TGTGCCAGCAGCTTAGGGCCCAGTGGAACCGGGGAGCTGTTTTTT
TRBV7-9	-	TRBJ1-1	many	CASSLATEAFF	TGTGCCAGCAGCTTAGCCACTGAAGCTTTCTTT
TRBV3-1	-	TRBJ2-7	many	CASSQARGGYEQYF	TGTGCCAGCAGCCAAGCCAGAGGGGGATACGAGCAGTACTTC
TRBV5-5	TRBD2	TRBJ2-1	-	CASSLLASGNPPYNGQFF	TGTGCCAGCAGCTTGCTTGCTAGCGGCAACCCTCCCTACAATGGGCAGTTCTTC
TRBV12-3/TRBV12-4	-	TRBJ1-5	many	CASSWGKQPQHF	TGTGCCAGCAGTTGGGGGAAGCAGCCCCAGCATTTT
TRBV11-2	-	TRBJ2-3	-	CASSKGTTTSMTDTQYF	TGTGCCAGCAGCAAAGGGACAACCACTAGCATGACAGATACGCAGTATTTT
TRBV11-2	-	TRBJ2-7	few	CASSLEGSGLAISYEQYF	TGTGCCAGCAGCTTAGAGGGGTCCGGGTTAGCTATCTCCTACGAGCAGTACTTC
TRBV25-1	TRBD2	TRBJ2-3	many	CASSESKLAGLDTQYF	TGTGCCAGCAGTGAATCAAAACTAGCGGGGTTAGATACGCAGTATTTT
TRBV29-1	-	TRBJ2-1	medium-sized	CSVEWSRVGNEQFF	TGCAGCGTTGAGTGGTCCAGGGTGGGCAATGAGCAGTTCTTC
TRBV20-1	TRBD1	TRBJ2-7	-	CSAPPGGRTYEQYF	TGCAGTGCCCCTCCAGGGGGCCGGACCTACGAGCAGTACTTC
TRBV29-1	TRBD2	TRBJ2-7	many	CSVAGGGYEQYF	TGCAGCGTTGCTGGGGGAGGGTACGAGCAGTACTTC
TRBV10-2	TRBD2	TRBJ2-3	-	CASSVRLAGKTSTDTQYF	TGCGCCAGCAGTGTCCGACTAGCGGGAAAAACTAGCACAGATACGCAGTATTTT
TRBV29-1	-	TRBJ1-1	many	CSVEPEAFF	TGCAGCGTTGAACCTGAAGCTTTCTTT
TRBV24-1	-	TRBJ2-5	many	CATGQVGQETQYF	TGTGCCACCGGCCAAGTAGGACAAGAGACCCAGTACTTC
TRBV10-2	-	TRBJ2-5	many	CASNIRGAQETQYF	TGCGCCAGCAATATTCGCGGAGCTCAAGAGACCCAGTACTTC
TRBV6-2/TRBV6-3	TRBD1	TRBJ2-2	-	CASSYGTGFAGELFF	TGTGCCAGCAGTTACGGGACAGGTTTCGCCGGGGAGCTGTTTTTT
TRBV7-8	TRBD2	TRBJ2-1	once	CASSLGRLATYNEQFF	TGTGCCAGCAGCTTAGGTCGACTAGCGACGTACAATGAGCAGTTCTTC
TRBV5-1	TRBD2	TRBJ2-1	many	CASSPASGTYNEQFF	TGCGCCAGCAGCCCCGCTAGCGGGACCTACAATGAGCAGTTCTTC
TRBV3-1	-	TRBJ2-1	-	CASSQGVKEKVKDEQFF	TGTGCCAGCAGCCAAGGGGTTAAGGAGAAGGTGAAGGATGAGCAGTTCTTC
TRBV10-3	TRBD2	TRBJ2-1	-	CAISDLAVNNEQFF	TGTGCCATCAGTGATCTAGCGGTCAACAATGAGCAGTTCTTC
TRBV7-3	TRBD2	TRBJ2-3	many	CASSLVERGDTDTQYF	TGTGCCAGCAGCTTAGTCGAGCGGGGGGACACAGATACGCAGTATTTT
TRBV6-6	-	TRBJ1-1	many	CASRTQGNTEAFF	TGTGCCAGCAGGACTCAGGGAAACACTGAAGCTTTCTTT
TRBV5-1	-	TRBJ1-2	many	CASTQGGYGYTF	TGCGCCAGCACCCAAGGAGGCTATGGCTACACCTTC
TRBV28	-	TRBJ2-4	many	CASSFSGGSAKNIQYF	TGTGCCAGCAGTTTTAGTGGGGGGTCGGCCAAAAACATTCAGTACTTC
TRBV7-9	-	TRBJ2-1	-	CASSSGEPRQFF	TGTGCCAGCAGCTCAGGGGAGCCGAGGCAGTTCTTC
TRBV7-9	-	TRBJ2-7	many	CASSLGDRSWAYEQYF	TGTGCCAGCAGCTTAGGGGACCGATCGTGGGCCTACGAGCAGTACTTC
TRBV9	-	TRBJ1-2	many	CASSPRQTHGYTF	TGTGCCAGCAGCCCTAGACAAACCCATGGCTACACCTTC
TRBV7-2	-	TRBJ2-7	many	CASSSSTGWDRSYEQYF	TGTGCCAGCAGCTCCAGCACTGGTTGGGACCGTAGCTACGAGCAGTACTTC
TRBV7-2	-	TRBJ1-1	few	CASSLSGAYTEAFF	TGTGCCAGCAGCTTATCAGGGGCTTACACTGAAGCTTTCTTT
TRBV13	-	TRBJ1-1	-	CASSFRDHHTEAFF	TGTGCCAGCAGCTTCAGGGATCATCACACTGAAGCTTTCTTT
TRBV5-4	-	TRBJ2-7	-	CASNRDENAYEQYF	TGTGCCAGCAACAGGGACGAGAACGCCTACGAGCAGTACTTC
TRBV28	TRBD1	TRBJ2-5	many	CASSLRGQGVIQETQYF	TGTGCCAGCAGTTTAAGGGGACAGGGGGTTATACAAGAGACCCAGTACTTC
TRBV2	-	TRBJ2-7	many	CASSETHEYEQYF	TGTGCCAGCAGTGAAACCCACGAATACGAGCAGTACTTC
TRBV20-1	-	TRBJ1-1	many	CSAAKGRVEEAFF	TGCAGTGCTGCCAAGGGGAGGGTTGAAGAAGCTTTCTTT
TRBV12-3/TRBV12-4	-	TRBJ2-2	many	CASSPLWARYGGELFF	TGTGCCAGCAGTCCACTGTGGGCTCGGTATGGCGGGGAGCTGTTTTTT
TRBV27	-	TRBJ1-1	-	CASSLSPPGLEAFF	TGTGCCAGCAGTTTATCACCGCCGGGTCTTGAAGCTTTCTTT
TRBV28	-	TRBJ1-1	many	CASSWRVSNTEAFF	TGTGCCAGCAGCTGGCGGGTTTCTAACACTGAAGCTTTCTTT
TRBV25-1	TRBD1	TRBJ2-2	-	CASRVDRGGHGELFF	TGTGCCAGCAGGGTGGACAGGGGGGGGCACGGGGAGCTGTTTTTT
TRBV5-1	-	TRBJ2-7	few	CASSAGGATYEQYF	TGCGCCAGCAGCGCTGGGGGGGCTACCTACGAGCAGTACTTC
TRBV29-1	-	TRBJ2-5	many	CSVGEGPETQYF	TGCAGCGTTGGTGAGGGTCCAGAGACCCAGTACTTC